This TCR beta chain is from a study of PD-L1 blockade in urothelial cancer. Study in general: Analyses were performed on blood at 3 weeks after treatment start (the second dose) and at 6 weeks. Blood samples had a median of 141,255 T cells, 80,000 to 85,000 unique TCRs, and clonality approximately 0.08. Broader study findings: In blood sampled pretreatment, TCR clonality below the median predicted better survival.

Only in-frame clones appear in the TCRdb table, and some are missing; sequencing was by immunoSEQ multiplex PCR. The sample holds under 100,000 clones, about 81% seen once. Urothelial carcinoma affected the patients, and it was locally advanced or metastatic. Germline V CDR1 and CDR2: LGHNA, YNFKEQ. The J segment lost 3 bases and the V segment lost 3 bases, leaving 7 bases of the junction unmatched. CDR3 size: 16 residues. As concerns this clone: Its antigen is still unknown.

This TCR was recovered from a man between 65 and 80 years old with urothelial cancer. This sequence joins TRBV4-2 and TRBJ2-3; 9 positions agree with TRBD2. This specimen was PBMCs, taken around atezolizumab (anti-PD-L1) treatment. The CDR3 region is CASSQDLAGTTDTQYF. CDR3 DNA: TGTGCCAGCAGCCAGGACCTAGCGGGGACGACAGATACGCAGTATTTT.